What follows are 9 T cell receptor beta chains derived from one specimen sequenced in a study of radiation and T cells in renal cell carcinoma. Specified time point: baseline pretreatment blood. Treatment in this sample: 15 Gy SBRT to primary tumor, nephrectomy 4 weeks later. Method: immunoSEQ multiplex PCR; TCRdb's copy keeps in-frame clones and lacks some. The profile covers around 160,000 clones, with about 85% appearing a single time and around 4% taken by the ten largest. Sequencing used blood, obtained from a patient whose treatment included radiotherapy and nephrectomy. Source of these receptors: a woman between 65 and 79 years old with renal cell carcinoma.

V gene TRBV6-5 combines with J gene TRBJ1-1; TRBD1 matches at 8 bases. CDR3 length: 14 amino acids. Germline V gives CDR1 MNHEY, CDR2 SVGAGI. V lost 5 bases to trimming and J lost 4 bases; unmatched junction nucleotides: 6. The CDR3 DNA reads TGTGCCAGCAGTCCCGGACAGGGCATCACTGAAGCTTTCTTT. This encodes CASSPGQGITEAFF.

The chain uses TRBV10-2 and TRBJ2-7; TRBD2 matches at 7 bases. V shed 11 bases and J 3 bases; nucleotides not matched to a gene: 10. The CDR3 spans 13 residues. Germline-derived CDR1 and CDR2 are WSHSY and SAAADI. The CDR3, as DNA: TGCGCCGGGGGGGAAGGGGTGCTCTACGAGCAGTACTTC. It is translated as CAGGEGVLYEQYF.

This clone came up a few times. The rearrangement joins TRBV28 to TRBJ1-6; D is perhaps TRBD1 (6 bases). This CDR3 spans 15 amino acids. Trimming cost V 7 bases and J 10 bases, with 20 bases left between them. CDR1 and CDR2 (germline): MDHEN, SYDVKM. The CDR3 DNA follows: TGTGCCAGCAATCCCCCCGCAGGGGACGGGTCACCCCTCCACTTT. Protein product: CASNPPAGDGSPLHF.

The chain recombines TRBV11-3 with TRBJ1-3, with a possible D match to TRBD1 (5 bases). The length of the CDR3 is 16 residues. Per the germline V gene, CDR1 is SGHNT and CDR2 is YENEEA. V lost 1 base, J lost 0 bases, and 10 bases lay in between. The CDR3 DNA reads as TGTGCCAGCAGCTTAGTTCCAGGGCTCTCTGGAAACACCATATATTTT. It codes for CASSLVPGLSGNTIYF. Looking up the rest from reference TRBV11-3 and TRBJ1-3 gives the full variable domain: EAGVVQSPRYKIIEKKQPVAFWCNPISGHNTLYWYLQNLGQGPELLIRYENEEAVDDSQLPKDRFSAERLKGVDSTLKIQPAELGDSAVYLCASSLVPGLSGNTIYFGEGSWLTVV.

The chain links TRBV6-6 to TRBJ1-1, with a possible D match to TRBD1 (5 bases). This CDR3 has 13 amino acids. The V gene lost 2 bases and the J gene lost 1 base, with 5 bases spanning the gap. Germline V lookup: CDR1 MNHNY, CDR2 SVGAGI (reference sequence). DNA of the CDR3: TGTGCCAGCAGTTACGGGACGAACACTGAAGCTTTCTTT. The encoded protein is CASSYGTNTEAFF.

This clone was observed a single time. The chain has TRBV6-5 and TRBJ2-7, with 10 bases fitting TRBD1. The CDR3 loop spans 15 amino acids. V lost 6 bases to trimming and J lost 5 bases; unmatched junction nucleotides: 10. Germline values: CDR1 MNHEY, CDR2 SVGAGI. The CDR3 protein is CASSRFGQGGHEQYF. CDR3 sequence (DNA): TGTGCCAGCAGCCGATTTGGACAGGGGGGCCACGAGCAGTACTTC.

The chain employs TRBV5-1 and TRBJ2-1, with a tentative D call TRBD2 (6 bases). Germline CDR1 is SGHRS and CDR2 is YFSETQ. The CDR3 consists of 15 residues. V lost 5 bases to trimming and J lost 2 bases, with 14 bases between them. The CDR3 DNA follows: TGCGCCAGCAGTATGACTAGGGGTACCTACAATGAGCAGTTCTTC. Its translation: CASSMTRGTYNEQFF.

The chain recombines TRBV19 with TRBJ2-1; 7 positions agree with TRBD1. Germline V gives CDR1 LNHDA, CDR2 SQIVND (reference sequence). J gave up 3 bases and V 9 bases, and 8 bases lay outside the gene matches. This CDR3 contains 14 residues. This chain's CDR3 is CASRRQGDYNEQFF. In DNA form, the CDR3 reads TGTGCCAGCAGGAGACAGGGAGACTACAATGAGCAGTTCTTC.

The chain recombines TRBV6-6 with TRBJ2-3; D might be TRBD2 (6 bases). Trimming left V 2 bases short and J 2 bases short, with 8 bases between. CDR3 length: 14 amino acids. Germline V gives CDR1 MNHNY, CDR2 SVGAGI (reference sequence). Here the CDR3 DNA reads TGTGCCAGCAGTTACGGCGGGGTCACAGATACGCAGTATTTT. Amino acids: CASSYGGVTDTQYF.